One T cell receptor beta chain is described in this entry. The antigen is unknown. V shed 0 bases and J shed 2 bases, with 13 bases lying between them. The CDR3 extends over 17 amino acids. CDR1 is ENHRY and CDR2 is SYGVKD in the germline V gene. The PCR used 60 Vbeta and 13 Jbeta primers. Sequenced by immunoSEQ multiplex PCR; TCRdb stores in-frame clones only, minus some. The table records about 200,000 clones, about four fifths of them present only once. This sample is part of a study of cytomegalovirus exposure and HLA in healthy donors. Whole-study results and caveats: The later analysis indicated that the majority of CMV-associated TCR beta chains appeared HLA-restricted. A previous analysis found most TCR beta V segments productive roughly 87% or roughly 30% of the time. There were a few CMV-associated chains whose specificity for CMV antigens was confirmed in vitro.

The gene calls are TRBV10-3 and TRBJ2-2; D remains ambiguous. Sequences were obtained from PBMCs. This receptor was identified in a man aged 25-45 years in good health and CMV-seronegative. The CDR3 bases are TGTGCCATCAGTGAGTCGACAAGTGTCCAAAACACCGGGGAGCTGTTTTTT. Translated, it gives CAISESTSVQNTGELFF.